Sequencing of this T cell receptor beta chain was carried out in a study of cytomegalovirus exposure and HLA in healthy donors. The CDR3 sequence is 12 residues long. Germline V gene data show CDR1 as LNHDA and CDR2 as SQIVND (reference sequence). Trimming took 9 bases from V and 4 from J; bases not matched to a gene: 4. PCR used 60 Vbeta primers and 13 Jbeta primers. The table came from immunoSEQ multiplex PCR; TCRdb's copy has only in-frame clones and leaves some out. This repertoire shows about 160,000 clones, approximately 80% found once; its top ten account for around 1.3%. A note on this clone: Its antigen remains unidentified.

Whole-study results and caveats: The study recorded over 150 TCR beta chains that were cytomegalovirus-associated. Several V segments, TRBV6-2 and TRBV6-3 among them, could not be told apart and were dropped. The CMV antigen specificity of three CMV-associated chains was confirmed through in vitro analysis. Another analysis was done later, and it associated more than 15,000 TCR beta sequences with HLA alleles at 0.05 false discovery rate.

The sequenced sample consisted of PBMCs. This sequence was found in a woman aged 45-65 years in good health and CMV-seronegative. The rearrangement joins TRBV19 to TRBJ2-5, with 8 bases fitting TRBD1. For the CDR3, the DNA is TGTGCCAGCGGACAGGGTCCAGAGACCCAGTACTTC. It is translated as CASGQGPETQYF.